Included here is one T cell receptor (beta chain) sequence, with context. No antigen is known for it. The data are from a study of T cells in localized non-small cell lung cancer. The study, taken as a whole, reports: Overall survival was longer when the density of T cells in the blood was higher. Heterogeneity is still possible, as just one tumor region was sequenced.

Assay used: immunoSEQ multiplex PCR; TCRdb lists only in-frame clones, some missing. The sample holds tens of thousands of clones, approximately 87% seen once. CDR1 and CDR2 (germline): MNHEY, SMNVEV (reference sequence). The CDR3 has 12 amino acids. V dropped 8 bases and J dropped 14 bases, with 20 bases sitting between them. The material was peripheral blood, obtained before any cancer treatment. The chain is built from TRBV27 and TRBJ2-3; TRBD1 might be the D (6 bases). The TCR sequence derives from a male donor older than 55 with stage III squamous cell lung carcinoma. The CDR3 DNA reads as TGTGCCAGCGAAACGGCGGCCACAGGGAGGTATTTT. It specifies CASETAATGRYF.